The subject of this entry is one T cell receptor (beta chain). Its antigen is unknown. Per-base qualities were not stored, and no clone one base away is much larger. The CDR3 contains 13 residues, cysteine and phenylalanine counted. Just the 39-base CDR3 DNA is kept, in frame starting at base 1. After removal of 6 bases from V and 5 bases from J, the junction retains 2 bases not matched to a gene. The germline V gene supplies CDR1 MNHEY and CDR2 SVGAGI. Patients with autoimmune disease history or receiving systemic immunosuppression were excluded from the trial. Peripheral blood for TCR sequencing was drawn from every dose cohort at baseline, at cycle 4 day 1 and at cycle 7 day 1. The samples were drawn from a first-in-human, open-label, multicenter phase I dose-escalation trial of ivuxolimab. Adults with locally advanced or metastatic melanoma, renal cell carcinoma, hepatocellular carcinoma or head and neck squamous cell carcinoma were enrolled in the trial. Before TCR sequencing, CD4+ T cells and CD8+ T cells from peripheral blood were sorted into separate populations.

The data derive from a study of OX40 agonist ivuxolimab in advanced cancers. At the level of the whole study: The costimulatory receptor OX40 (CD134) was targeted by ivuxolimab, a fully human IgG2 agonistic monoclonal antibody. Intravenous ivuxolimab was administered to patients every 2 weeks at six dose levels: 0.01, 0.1, 0.3, 1.5, 3 and 10 mg/kg. Of the roughly 52 patients in dose escalation, about 20 had hepatocellular carcinoma, about 15 had melanoma, 9 had renal cell carcinoma and 9 had head and neck cancer. In the dose-escalation cohort, around four fifths of patients were male, and the mean age was approximately 64 years, with a range of roughly 23 to 85. Patients were allowed to have had prior anti-PD-1, anti-PD-L1 or anti-CTLA-4 therapy, and roughly two fifths of the dose-escalation patients had been treated with checkpoint inhibitors. Partial responses were achieved by three dose-escalation patients, of whom one had hepatocellular carcinoma and two had cutaneous melanoma. The point of sequencing TCRbeta in the periphery was to test whether ivuxolimab changed TCR sequence diversity and drove clonal T-cell expansion. The paper reports the monotherapy dose-escalation portion (N of about 50 patients) of the phase I ivuxolimab trial.

To sequence the TCRbeta CDR3 region, genomic DNA was isolated from the sorted cells. TCRbeta CDR3 regions were sequenced using the immunoSEQ Assay. This immuneACCESS table, as held by TCRdb, lists in-frame sequences with V and J called but not all clones. Of the missing ones, under half trace to an unresolved V gene in checked studies; the others have no known cause. Counted in this sample were about 110,000 clones; around 93% of them appeared once. The leading ten clones occupy about 0.67% of the sample. Points the paper makes about the study in general: Which antigens the clonally expanded peripheral T cells were specific for was not determined. Partial responders in the 0.1-3.0 mg/kg groups had among the lowest normalized peripheral clonal expansion, especially among CD8+ T cells. After ivuxolimab, expanded clones were on average more numerous among CD8+ T cells than among CD4+ T cells. At doses of 0.1 to 3.0 mg/kg, clonal expansion of both CD4+ and CD8+ blood T cells was observed from baseline to week 6. Low levels of normalized T-cell clonal expansion were also seen in some patients who did not respond.

The sequence is built from TRBV6-5 and TRBJ2-7; 12 central bases correspond to TRBD1. Sample: CD4+ or CD8+ T cells sorted from blood, taken in a trial of the OX40 agonist ivuxolimab. This TCR was recovered from an adult with an advanced solid tumor such as melanoma, head and neck, liver or kidney cancer. The CDR3 region: CASRGQGAHEQYF. The DNA reads TGTGCCAGCAGGGGACAGGGGGCCCACGAGCAGTACTTC.